The 32 T cell receptor beta chains in this list originate from one sample, sequenced in a study of early T cells in non-severe SARS-CoV-2 infection. TCRdb ran MiXCR on the 5' RACE reads and lists one entry per CDR3 protein. The data contain more than 65,000 distinct CDR3 sequences, approximately 12% of them seen just once; the ten biggest clones take up 0.95% to 1.5%. Material: whole blood. The receptors derive from an adult who was a healthcare worker with PCR-confirmed SARS-CoV-2 infection or an uninfected control (not recorded which).

The sample holds many counts of this clonotype. This chain links TRBV11-2 with TRBJ2-1; D may be TRBD2 (5 bases). Germline CDR1 SGHAT, CDR2 FQNNGV. Trimming removed 5 bases at V and 2 bases at J, with 16 bases between. This CDR3 has 16 residues. CDR3 region: CASSPFGLETYNEQFF. CDR3 sequence (DNA): TGTGCCAGCAGCCCCTTCGGACTCGAGACCTACAATGAGCAGTTCTTC.

This sequence joins TRBV7-2 and TRBJ2-7; no firm D call. Per germline, CDR1 SGHTA and CDR2 FQGNSA. The CDR3 covers 14 residues. Trimming left V 5 bases short and J 2 bases short, with 13 bases between. The CDR3 nucleotides read TGTGCCAGCAGCCGAACAGAGCAGGCCTACGAGCAGTACTTC. Translating it yields CASSRTEQAYEQYF.

This clonotype was counted at least ten times. This sequence joins TRBV5-1 and TRBJ2-7; perhaps TRBD2 as D (6 bases). V was cut by 0 bases and J by 0 bases, with 16 bases left in between. Per the germline V gene, CDR1 is SGHRS and CDR2 is YFSETQ. The CDR3 is made up of 17 amino acids. CDR3 coding DNA: TGCGCCAGCAGCTTGGCCTGGTCCGCCGGGAGCTCCTACGAGCAGTACTTC. Protein product: CASSLAWSAGSSYEQYF. The whole variable domain, remainder taken from reference TRBV5-1 and TRBJ2-7, is KAGVTQTPRYLIKTRGQQVTLSCSPISGHRSVSWYQQTPGQGLQFLFEYFSETQRNKGNFPGRFSGRQFSNSRSEMNVSTLELGDSALYLCASSLAWSAGSSYEQYFGPGTRLTVT.

This clonotype was counted many times. CDR3 nucleotides: TGTGCCAGCAGTCGGGACAGTAGCAATCAGCCCCAGCATTTT. It translates to CASSRDSSNQPQHF. The chain links TRBV6-2 or TRBV6-3 to TRBJ1-5; 7 bases are a match to TRBD1. The CDR3 runs to 14 residues. With 5 bases clipped from V and 0 bases from J, the junction kept 1 base outside the gene matches. CDR1 is MNHEY, CDR2 SVGEGT, per germline.

This clonotype was observed a handful of times. This chain uses TRBV11-2 with TRBJ2-7; weak D call: TRBD1 (5 bases). CDR1 and CDR2 (germline): SGHAT, FQNNGV. The CDR3 runs 14 residues. Deletions cut 6 bases from V and 2 bases from J, with 14 bases between. CDR3 sequence reads: CASSRATETYEQYF. In nucleotides, the CDR3 is TGTGCCAGCAGTCGGGCGACAGAAACCTACGAGCAGTACTTC. The whole variable domain, remainder taken from reference TRBV11-2 and TRBJ2-7, is EAGVAQSPRYKIIEKRQSVAFWCNPISGHATLYWYQQILGQGPKLLIQFQNNGVVDDSQLPKDRFSAERLKGVDSTLKIQPAKLEDSAVYLCASSRATETYEQYFGPGTRLTVT.

This clonotype has at least ten counts. V usage is TRBV10-3 and J usage is TRBJ2-7, with 9 bases matching TRBD2. The CDR3 length is 14 residues. CDR1 and CDR2 from the germline V gene are ENHRY and SYGVKD. Losses at the gene ends were 7 bases for V and 0 bases for J; bases not matched to a gene: 4. The CDR3 loop reads CAINPSGTSYEQYF. The CDR3 DNA is TGTGCCATCAACCCTAGCGGGACCTCCTACGAGCAGTACTTC.

This clonotype was seen more than once but under ten times. For the CDR3, the DNA is TGTGCTAGTGCCCCGGACAGGGGCCCCTACGAGCAGTACTTC. This sequence encodes CASAPDRGPYEQYF. This chain connects TRBV12-5 to TRBJ2-7; TRBD1 matches at 9 bases. The germline CDR1 and CDR2 sequences are LGHNT and FRNRAP. V gave up 7 bases and J gave up 2 bases; unmatched junction bases: 6. The CDR3 is made up of 14 amino acids.

In its sample, this clonotype was seen many times. The chain combines TRBV19 with TRBJ1-4; D is perhaps TRBD1 (5 bases). CDR1 and CDR2 from the germline V gene are LNHDA and SQIVND (reference sequence). Trimming took off 3 bases at V and 0 bases at J, with 5 bases between the two ends. There are 14 residues in the CDR3. The CDR3 region is CASSMTATNEKLFF. The DNA for the CDR3 is TGTGCCAGTAGTATGACAGCAACTAATGAAAAACTGTTTTTT.

This clonotype was detected ten times or more. This rearrangement joins TRBV5-6 to TRBJ2-5; TRBD1 matches 8 bases. Trimming cost V 6 bases and J 4 bases; bases outside gene matches: 5. This CDR3 region has 13 residues. Germline V gene sequence: CDR1 SGHDT, CDR2 YYEEEE. The CDR3 DNA is TGTGCCAGCACCAATACAGGGGGAGAGACCCAGTACTTC. Protein: CASTNTGGETQYF.

There are many counts of this clonotype. The J gene is TRBJ2-1, the V gene TRBV20-1, with TRBD2 matching 8 bases. Trimming took 0 bases from V and 2 from J; bases not matched to a gene: 6. The germline V gene encodes CDR1 DFQATT and CDR2 SNEGSKA (reference sequence). The CDR3 covers 16 residues. The chain's CDR3 is CSARDRPGGPYNEQFF. CDR3 nucleotides: TGCAGTGCTAGAGATCGACCGGGAGGGCCCTACAATGAGCAGTTCTTC.

This clonotype showed up many times. The chain's CDR3 is CSASAVAAYNEQFF. The DNA of the CDR3 is TGCAGTGCTAGTGCGGTAGCGGCCTACAATGAGCAGTTCTTC. The V gene is TRBV20-1, the J gene TRBJ2-1, with a possible D match to TRBD2 (6 bases). Germline V gene lookup returns CDR1 DFQATT and CDR2 SNEGSKA (reference sequence). Between the trimmed V and J ends, which lost 3 bases and 2 bases, there was a span of 11 bases. There are 14 residues in the CDR3.

The V and J genes are TRBV10-3 and TRBJ1-1; D gene uncertain. Germline V lookup: CDR1 ENHRY, CDR2 SYGVKD. This CDR3 region has 14 residues. V was shortened by 6 bases and J by 0 bases, with 11 bases between the two germline ends. The CDR3 DNA follows: TGTGCCATCAGACTCCAGGAAGTGAACACTGAAGCTTTCTTT. Translated: CAIRLQEVNTEAFF.

This clonotype was seen ten or more times. The chain is built from TRBV24-1 and TRBJ2-1; the match to TRBD2 covers 8 bases. The V gene's germline CDR1 is KGHDR and CDR2 SFDVKD. This CDR3 has 15 amino acids. The V gene end was trimmed by 7 bases and the J gene end by 7 bases; junction bases not matched to a gene: 11. CDR3 DNA: TGTGCCACCAGCCCCGGGACGGGAGGGAAGAATGAGCAGTTCTTC. Protein product: CATSPGTGGKNEQFF.

This clonotype was counted ten times or more. The chain uses TRBV29-1 and TRBJ2-3; D is unclear. Trimming took off 5 bases at V and 7 bases at J, with 7 bases between the two ends. The CDR3 spans 10 residues. The V gene's germline CDR1 is SQVTM and CDR2 ANQGSEA. For the CDR3, the DNA is TGCAGCGTTTTGCAGAATACGCAGTATTTT. Encoded protein: CSVLQNTQYF.

This clonotype was seen only a few times. The chain couples TRBV2 to TRBJ1-2; the D gene is possibly TRBD1 (5 bases). CDR3 length: 13 residues. V lost 4 bases and J 8 bases, leaving 14 bases between the germline ends. Germline loops: CDR1 SNHLY, CDR2 FYNNEI. CDR3 DNA sequence: TGTGCCAGCAGTGTCCACAGGCCGGACGGCTACACCTTC. It codes for CASSVHRPDGYTF.

This chain uses TRBV28 with TRBJ1-4, with D unresolved. The CDR3 is 15 amino acids. Germline V gene sequence: CDR1 MDHEN, CDR2 SYDVKM. V lost 4 bases and J 0 bases, leaving 9 bases between the germline ends. CDR3 sequence (DNA): TGTGCCAGCAGTTCGCCGGTGGCAACTAATGAAAAACTGTTTTTT. Protein: CASSSPVATNEKLFF.

This sequence joins TRBV4-3 and TRBJ2-7; TRBD2 is a possible D gene (6 bases). Germline CDR1 is LGHNA and CDR2 is YSLEER. V gave up 3 bases and J gave up 4 bases, with 10 bases separating them. This CDR3 comprises 13 residues. The CDR3: CASSQARGYEQYF. The CDR3 DNA reads as TGCGCCAGCAGCCAGGCCCGGGGGTACGAGCAGTACTTC.

Comments on this clonotype: This may come from a read error, since a much larger clone is one base off. The gene calls are TRBV20-1 and TRBJ2-3; 7 nucleotides line up with TRBD1. The length of the CDR3 is 13 residues. Per the germline V gene, CDR1 is DFQATT and CDR2 is SNEGSKA (reference sequence). DNA of the CDR3: TGCAGTGCTCCAAAGGATGGGACAGATTCGCAGTATTTT. Translated: CSAPKDGTDSQYF.

This clonotype was found many times. This chain links TRBV4-2 with TRBJ2-2, with D tentatively TRBD2 (6 bases). Trimming cost V 4 bases and J 3 bases, with 9 bases left between them. CDR1 LGHNA and CDR2 YNFKEQ come from the germline V gene. This CDR3 is built from 14 residues. DNA of the CDR3: TGTGCCAGCAGCCCCCCGGGGGACACCGGGGAGCTGTTTTTT. Translating it yields CASSPPGDTGELFF.

This clonotype was recorded a few times. The V call is TRBV19, the J call TRBJ2-5, with D tentatively TRBD2 (6 bases). Trimming stripped 4 bases from V and 5 bases from J, with 14 bases between. Germline V gene data show CDR1 as LNHDA and CDR2 as SQIVND (reference sequence). The length of the CDR3 is 14 residues. The CDR3 sequence: CASSTSGLGETQYF. Here the CDR3 DNA reads TGTGCCAGTAGTACGAGCGGGCTTGGGGAGACCCAGTACTTC.

This clonotype was observed many times. The J gene is TRBJ2-3, the V gene TRBV24-1; TRBD2 matches at 7 bases. The junction had 9 bases not matched to a gene; V was cut back by 12 bases and J by 4 bases. The length of the CDR3 is 13 residues. Germline assignment: CDR1 KGHDR and CDR2 SFDVKD. The CDR3: CAAGLPSSDTQYF. The CDR3, as DNA: TGTGCCGCGGGACTACCGTCATCAGATACGCAGTATTTT.

This clonotype was found many times. V usage is TRBV3-1 and J usage is TRBJ2-5, with 13 bases fitting TRBD2. With V trimmed by 4 bases and J by 5 bases, 7 bases remained unmatched. This CDR3 region has 16 residues. CDR1 and CDR2 from the germline V gene are LGHDT and YNNKEL (reference sequence). The CDR3 bases are TGTGCCAGCAGCCGGGGACTAGCGGGGCCTATGGAGACCCAGTACTTC. Translating gives CASSRGLAGPMETQYF.

In this sample, this clonotype turned up many times. The chain combines TRBV6-6 with TRBJ2-7; D may be TRBD1 (6 bases). The ends were cut back, 2 bases at V and 2 bases at J, with 10 bases in the middle. The CDR3 has 14 amino acids. Looked up from germline, CDR1 is MNHNY and CDR2 is SVGAGI (reference sequence). This CDR3 reads CASSYTDRTYEQYF. The CDR3 nucleotides read TGTGCCAGCAGTTACACCGACAGGACCTACGAGCAGTACTTC.

This clonotype was observed at least ten times. The gene calls are TRBV5-4 and TRBJ2-7; D is uncertain. The CDR3 covers 12 residues. V was clipped by 4 bases and J by 5 bases, with 10 bases between them. Germline CDR1 SGHNT, CDR2 YYREEE (reference sequence). The CDR3 nucleotides are TGTGCCAGCAGCCGAAGCGTTAACGAGCAGTACTTC. It translates to CASSRSVNEQYF. The complete variable domain, with remaining parts taken from reference TRBV5-4 and TRBJ2-7, reads ETGVTQSPTHLIKTRGQQVTLRCSSQSGHNTVSWYQQALGQGPQFIFQYYREEENGRGNFPPRFSGLQFPNYSSELNVNALELDDSALYLCASSRSVNEQYFGPGTRLTVT.

The V and J genes are TRBV7-8 and TRBJ1-4, with D tentatively TRBD1 (6 bases). The germline gives CDR1 SGHVS, CDR2 FQNEAQ. The CDR3 contains 17 residues. V shed 5 bases and J shed 4 bases, with 20 bases lying between them. The CDR3 reads CASSLPRRQGGNEKLFF. CDR3 in DNA: TGTGCCAGCAGCCTCCCGAGAAGGCAAGGGGGTAATGAAAAACTGTTTTTT.

Only a few counts were recorded for this clonotype. The rearrangement links TRBV6-2 or TRBV6-3 to TRBJ2-2; no clear D. V was trimmed by 8 bases and J by 1 base, leaving 20 bases between them. Germline lookup yields CDR1 MNHEY and CDR2 SVGEGT. The CDR3 loop spans 17 amino acids. DNA of the CDR3: TGTGCCAGCTCCAATCTACCACGCCTGGGGAACACCGGGGAGCTGTTTTTT. Protein sequence: CASSNLPRLGNTGELFF.

The V gene is TRBV19, the J gene TRBJ2-7; D possibly corresponds to TRBD1 (6 bases). CDR3 length: 16 residues. The germline gives CDR1 LNHDA, CDR2 SQIVND (reference sequence). Trimming left V 6 bases short and J 2 bases short, with 20 bases between. CDR3 sequence: CASSKEPGAGTYEQYF. DNA of the CDR3: TGTGCCAGTAGCAAAGAACCAGGGGCAGGAACCTACGAGCAGTACTTC.

The table lists this clonotype with many counts. V usage is TRBV20-1 and J usage is TRBJ1-2, with 7 bases identical to TRBD1. Germline CDR1 reads DFQATT; CDR2 reads SNEGSKA (reference sequence). The CDR3 runs 13 residues. V gave up 0 bases and J gave up 4 bases; unmatched junction bases: 2. The CDR3 region is CSARDGQVYGYTF. The CDR3 nucleotides read TGCAGTGCTAGAGACGGACAGGTCTATGGCTACACCTTC.

The V gene is TRBV24-1, the J gene TRBJ2-1; 8 nucleotides agree with TRBD1. The germline V gene has CDR1 KGHDR and CDR2 SFDVKD. V shed 3 bases, J shed 5 bases, and the junction held 5 bases outside the gene matches. This CDR3 is built from 15 residues. The CDR3 sequence: CATSDQDREDNEQFF. The CDR3 DNA follows: TGTGCCACCAGTGATCAGGACAGGGAGGACAATGAGCAGTTCTTC.

This clonotype was detected ten times or more. J is TRBJ2-2 and V is TRBV5-1; perhaps TRBD1 as D (6 bases). There are 14 residues in the CDR3. The germline CDR1 and CDR2 sequences are SGHRS and YFSETQ. Trimming removed 4 bases from V and 10 bases from J, with 17 bases in between. This CDR3 reads CASSPNIGGAELFF. In nucleotides, the CDR3 is TGCGCCAGCAGCCCAAATATAGGGGGAGCGGAGCTGTTTTTT. The variable domain in full, completed from reference TRBV5-1 and TRBJ2-2, reads KAGVTQTPRYLIKTRGQQVTLSCSPISGHRSVSWYQQTPGQGLQFLFEYFSETQRNKGNFPGRFSGRQFSNSRSEMNVSTLELGDSALYLCASSPNIGGAELFFGEGSRLTVL.

The chain has TRBV12-3 or TRBV12-4 and TRBJ2-4, with a weak D call TRBD2 (6 bases). The CDR3 totals 15 residues. Trimming took off 2 bases at V and 0 bases at J, with 8 bases between the two ends. The CDR3 loop is CASSLRELAKNIQYF. CDR3 coding DNA: TGTGCCAGCAGTTTACGGGAGTTAGCCAAAAACATTCAGTACTTC.

Comment on this clonotype: One base away lies a much larger clone, so this may be a sequencing read error. J is TRBJ2-1 and V is TRBV20-1, with 10 bases matching TRBD2. The CDR3 sequence is 16 residues long. Germline lookup yields CDR1 DFQATT and CDR2 SNEGSKA (reference sequence). The CDR3 DNA reads TGCAGTGCTGGAGATCTGCGACTAGCGGGTTACAATGAGCAGTTCTTC. This translates into CSAGDLRLAGYNEQFF.